The entry below describes one T cell receptor beta chain. These data are taken from a study of shared clonotypes between healthy human individuals. Study donors comprised healthy, HIV-negative adults devoid of recent acute infection or vaccination. Trimming cost V 4 bases and J 1 base, with 11 bases left between them. This CDR3 region has 14 residues. Germline V gene data show CDR1 as LNHNV and CDR2 as YYDKDF (reference sequence). At the deep level, the assay was run. Libraries were prepared by immunoSEQ multiplex PCR; TCRdb keeps only in-frame clonotypes and omits some of them. The sample holds 2.5 million or so clones, around nine tenths seen once.

The source of this sequence is a man in his late teens or twenties in good health. Sequencing was performed on naive CD4+ T cells sorted from blood. The subset is: CD45RA+ positively selected. The chain is built from TRBV15 and TRBJ2-7; D gene uncertain. The CDR3 reads CATSTFLESYEQYF. The CDR3 DNA reads TGTGCCACCAGCACTTTCCTAGAATCCTACGAGCAGTACTTC.